The rows below give T cell receptor delta chains drawn from one sample of a study of gammadelta T cells in human blood. TCRdb re-called the RT-PCR reads via CATT. The table has 1,000 or so delta-chain clones, 8% to 9.5% seen once. The sample was non-Vgamma9Vdelta2 gamma-delta T cells from adult blood. Receptors originate from a human donor. Both conserved end residues are part of each CDR3. Each record gives: V gene, clone size, D gene, J gene, CDR3 protein, CDR3 DNA. D genes are given only for firm matches. Clone size is not always given. Where it is, it says once, few, many or a class for expanded clones.

v_gene: TRDV1; abundance: large; d_gene: .; j_gene: TRDJ1; CDR3aa: CALGELPPVFPGRARLRQNTDKLIF; CDR3nt: TGTGCTCTTGGGGAACTTCCCCCTGTCTTTCCTGGTAGGGCGCGGCTGAGACAAAACACCGATAAACTCATCTTT
v_gene: TRDV1; abundance: medium-sized; d_gene: .; j_gene: TRDJ3; CDR3aa: CALGEPPPTLLGGPSSWDTRQMFF; CDR3nt: TGTGCTCTTGGGGAACCCCCTCCTACTCTTCTGGGGGGCCCAAGCTCCTGGGACACCCGACAGATGTTTTTC
v_gene: TRDV2; abundance: medium-sized; d_gene: TRDD3; j_gene: TRDJ1; CDR3aa: CACGWGTLSYTDKLIF; CDR3nt: TGTGCCTGTGGATGGGGGACACTCTCGTACACCGATAAACTCATCTTT
v_gene: TRDV3; abundance: medium-sized; d_gene: TRDD3; j_gene: TRDJ1; CDR3aa: CASRGYWGIHELIF; CDR3nt: TGTGCCTCTCGGGGGTACTGGGGGATACACGAACTCATCTTT
v_gene: TRDV1; abundance: medium-sized; d_gene: .; j_gene: TRDJ1; CDR3aa: CALGEPIVAAGFPYTDKLIF; CDR3nt: TGTGCTCTTGGGGAACCCATCGTAGCCGCCGGGTTCCCCTACACCGATAAACTCATCTTT
v_gene: TRDV1; abundance: medium-sized; d_gene: TRDD3; j_gene: TRDJ1; CDR3aa: CALVLPLYGTGEVPDKLIF; CDR3nt: TGTGCTCTTGTATTGCCCCTTTACGGTACTGGGGAAGTGCCCGATAAACTCATCTTT
v_gene: TRDV1; abundance: medium-sized; d_gene: TRDD3; j_gene: TRDJ4; CDR3aa: CALGELGGIRRYWGRPLIF; CDR3nt: TGTGCTCTTGGGGAACTAGGAGGGATACGCAGGTACTGGGGGAGACCCCTGATCTTT
v_gene: TRDV3; abundance: .; d_gene: TRDD3; j_gene: TRDJ1; CDR3aa: CAFLLFLGVSPYTDKLIF; CDR3nt: TGTGCCTTTCTCCTATTCCTGGGGGTCTCACCGTACACCGATAAACTCATCTTT
v_gene: TRDV1; abundance: medium-sized; d_gene: TRDD3; j_gene: TRDJ1; CDR3aa: CALGELVVPTGGYTDKLIF; CDR3nt: TGTGCTCTTGGGGAACTAGTCGTTCCGACTGGGGGATATACCGATAAACTCATCTTT
v_gene: TRDV1; abundance: medium-sized; d_gene: TRDD3; j_gene: TRDJ1; CDR3aa: CALGELRINAPARTGGEYTDKLIF; CDR3nt: TGTGCTCTTGGGGAACTAAGAATTAATGCCCCAGCTCGTACTGGGGGTGAGTACACCGATAAACTCATCTTT
v_gene: TRDV1; abundance: few; d_gene: TRDD3; j_gene: TRDJ1; CDR3aa: CALGKNSRFHSGGYAPNQTIYTDKLIF; CDR3nt: TGTGCTCTTGGGAAGAATTCCAGGTTCCATTCTGGGGGATACGCTCCAAACCAAACAATATACACCGATAAACTCATCTTT
v_gene: TRDV1; abundance: medium-sized; d_gene: TRDD3; j_gene: TRDJ1; CDR3aa: CALGEHIPIRGIRTDKLIF; CDR3nt: TGTGCTCTTGGGGAACATATTCCTATCCGGGGGATACGCACCGATAAACTCATCTTT
v_gene: TRDV1; abundance: large; d_gene: TRDD3; j_gene: TRDJ1; CDR3aa: CALVWPTTLFFHTGGSVKLIF; CDR3nt: TGTGCTCTTGTCTGGCCGACCACCTTGTTCTTTCACACTGGGGGATCCGTTAAACTCATCTTT
v_gene: TRDV1; abundance: medium-sized; d_gene: TRDD3; j_gene: TRDJ1; CDR3aa: CALGDGVWYVTGGYADKLIF; CDR3nt: TGTGCTCTTGGGGATGGGGTGTGGTACGTGACTGGGGGATACGCCGATAAACTCATCTTT
v_gene: TRDV2; abundance: .; d_gene: .; j_gene: TRDJ1; CDR3aa: CACVILPSTGAEVDKLIF; CDR3nt: TGTGCCTGTGTTATCCTACCGAGTACTGGGGCTGAGGTCGATAAACTCATCTTT
v_gene: TRDV1; abundance: medium-sized; d_gene: TRDD3; j_gene: TRDJ1; CDR3aa: CALGEGYWGPTDKLIF; CDR3nt: TGTGCTCTTGGGGAAGGGTACTGGGGGCCTACAGATAAACTCATCTTT
v_gene: TRDV1; abundance: medium-sized; d_gene: TRDD3; j_gene: TRDJ1; CDR3aa: CALVGVLGDRGPDKLIF; CDR3nt: TGTGCTCTTGTAGGCGTACTGGGGGATAGGGGTCCCGATAAACTCATCTTT
v_gene: TRDV1; abundance: medium-sized; d_gene: TRDD2; j_gene: TRDJ1; CDR3aa: CALWGNFLPGRVTDKLIF; CDR3nt: TGTGCTCTTTGGGGCAACTTCCTACCCGGGAGGGTCACCGATAAACTCATCTTT
v_gene: TRAV29/DV5; abundance: medium-sized; d_gene: .; j_gene: TRDJ1; CDR3aa: CAASRLPPDNTDKLIF; CDR3nt: TGTGCAGCAAGCCGCCTTCCCCCCGATAACACCGATAAACTCATCTTT
v_gene: TRDV1; abundance: .; d_gene: TRDD3; j_gene: TRDJ1; CDR3aa: CALGEYATGGGYKIPDKLIF; CDR3nt: TGTGCTCTTGGGGAATACGCCACGGGGGGGGGATATAAAATCCCCGATAAACTCATCTTT
v_gene: TRDV1; abundance: .; d_gene: TRDD3; j_gene: TRDJ1; CDR3aa: CALGETTPTLVGGRYTDKLIF; CDR3nt: TGTGCTCTTGGGGAAACAACACCGACTCTCGTTGGGGGACGGTACACCGATAAACTCATCTTT
v_gene: TRDV1; abundance: large; d_gene: .; j_gene: TRDJ1; CDR3aa: CALGDPHRGTGIGPGNYTDKLIF; CDR3nt: TGTGCTCTTGGGGACCCCCACAGGGGTACTGGGATAGGCCCAGGGAACTACACCGATAAACTCATCTTT
v_gene: TRDV1; abundance: .; d_gene: .; j_gene: TRDJ1; CDR3aa: CALGEPVLGSTDKLIF; CDR3nt: TGTGCTCTTGGGGAACCAGTGCTGGGGAGTACCGATAAACTCATCTTT
v_gene: TRDV1; abundance: medium-sized; d_gene: TRDD2; j_gene: TRDJ1; CDR3aa: CALGESFLPKILGEYKLIF; CDR3nt: TGTGCTCTTGGGGAGTCGTTCCTACCGAAGATACTAGGCGAATATAAACTCATCTTT
v_gene: TRDV1; abundance: .; d_gene: .; j_gene: TRDJ1; CDR3aa: CALGDPAFLRDYWGTYTDKLIF; CDR3nt: TGTGCTCTTGGGGACCCGGCCTTCCTACGCGATTACTGGGGGACGTACACCGATAAACTCATCTTT
v_gene: TRDV1; abundance: large; d_gene: .; j_gene: TRDJ1; CDR3aa: CALGEPGSFLSTLGDRYTDKLIF; CDR3nt: TGTGCTCTTGGGGAACCGGGTTCCTTCCTTTCTACGCTGGGGGACCGGTACACCGATAAACTCATCTTT
v_gene: TRDV3; abundance: medium-sized; d_gene: TRDD3; j_gene: TRDJ1; CDR3aa: CAFRPSWYRLGDTDKLIF; CDR3nt: TGTGCCTTTCGCCCATCCTGGTATCGGCTGGGGGATACCGATAAACTCATCTTT
v_gene: TRDV1; abundance: few; d_gene: .; j_gene: TRDJ1; CDR3aa: CALGEMFKTGHYRPLLYTDKLIF; CDR3nt: TGTGCTCTTGGGGAAATGTTCAAAACTGGGCACTATCGACCTTTACTGTACACCGATAAACTCATCTTT
v_gene: TRDV1; abundance: medium-sized; d_gene: .; j_gene: TRDJ1; CDR3aa: CALGELAFSYLGTNTDKLIF; CDR3nt: TGTGCTCTTGGGGAACTCGCTTTTTCCTACCTGGGGACCAACACCGATAAACTCATCTTT
v_gene: TRDV1; abundance: medium-sized; d_gene: .; j_gene: TRDJ1; CDR3aa: CALGESLLRRPIKLIF; CDR3nt: TGTGCTCTTGGGGAATCTCTCCTACGTCGTCCTATAAAACTCATCTTT
v_gene: TRDV1; abundance: medium-sized; d_gene: TRDD3; j_gene: TRDJ1; CDR3aa: CALGELGGWGIEATDKLIF; CDR3nt: TGTGCTCTTGGGGAACTCGGGGGCTGGGGGATAGAAGCCACCGATAAACTCATCTTT
v_gene: TRAV29/DV5; abundance: medium-sized; d_gene: TRDD3; j_gene: TRDJ1; CDR3aa: CAASGAGGRLGDLVTDKLIF; CDR3nt: TGTGCAGCAAGCGGGGCCGGCGGAAGGTTGGGGGACTTAGTCACCGATAAACTCATCTTT
v_gene: TRDV1; abundance: medium-sized; d_gene: .; j_gene: TRDJ1; CDR3aa: CALGTPGAKGVTDKLIF; CDR3nt: TGTGCTCTTGGGACCCCGGGAGCAAAGGGGGTCACCGATAAACTCATCTTT
v_gene: TRDV1; abundance: few; d_gene: TRDD2; j_gene: TRDJ1; CDR3aa: CALGDGLPKPPVAYTDKLIF; CDR3nt: TGTGCTCTTGGGGACGGCCTTCCTAAGCCTCCGGTGGCGTACACCGATAAACTCATCTTT
v_gene: TRDV1; abundance: .; d_gene: TRDD3; j_gene: TRDJ1; CDR3aa: CALGDPVLGDPYTDKLIF; CDR3nt: TGTGCTCTTGGGGACCCGGTACTGGGGGACCCGTACACCGATAAACTCATCTTT
v_gene: TRDV1; abundance: large; d_gene: .; j_gene: TRDJ1; CDR3aa: CALGEYAGFTDKLIF; CDR3nt: TGTGCTCTTGGGGAGTACGCCGGGTTCACCGATAAACTCATCTTT
v_gene: TRAV29/DV5; abundance: .; d_gene: TRDD3; j_gene: TRDJ1; CDR3aa: CAASTGLLKYLLGDTGYTDKLIF; CDR3nt: TGTGCAGCAAGCACTGGCCTTCTGAAGTATTTACTGGGGGATACGGGGTACACCGATAAACTCATCTTT
v_gene: TRDV1; abundance: large; d_gene: TRDD3; j_gene: TRDJ1; CDR3aa: CALGELGSSTPYWGIRTAQADKLIF; CDR3nt: TGTGCTCTTGGGGAACTGGGCTCCTCAACCCCGTACTGGGGGATACGCACTGCCCAGGCCGATAAACTCATCTTT
v_gene: TRDV1; abundance: medium-sized; d_gene: TRDD3; j_gene: TRDJ1; CDR3aa: CALGEPQSGGYGTDKLIF; CDR3nt: TGTGCTCTTGGGGAACCTCAGAGTGGGGGATACGGGACCGATAAACTCATCTTT
v_gene: TRDV1; abundance: few; d_gene: TRDD3; j_gene: TRDJ1; CDR3aa: CALGESRLRDNVLGEPYTDKLIF; CDR3nt: TGTGCTCTTGGGGAATCCCGCCTACGTGATAACGTACTGGGGGAGCCGTACACCGATAAACTCATCTTT
v_gene: TRDV1; abundance: medium-sized; d_gene: TRDD2; j_gene: TRDJ1; CDR3aa: CALGVAFLRSWGPPYKLIF; CDR3nt: TGTGCTCTTGGGGTTGCCTTCCTACGTTCCTGGGGACCGCCGTATAAACTCATCTTT
v_gene: TRDV3; abundance: large; d_gene: TRDD3; j_gene: TRDJ1; CDR3aa: CAFIATLGDTDKLIF; CDR3nt: TGTGCCTTTATAGCTACGCTGGGGGATACCGATAAACTCATCTTT
v_gene: TRDV3; abundance: medium-sized; d_gene: TRDD3; j_gene: TRDJ1; CDR3aa: CAFFHWVGDTLPYTDKLIF; CDR3nt: TGTGCCTTTTTTCACTGGGTGGGGGATACGCTCCCGTACACCGATAAACTCATCTTT
v_gene: TRDV1; abundance: large; d_gene: TRDD3; j_gene: TRDJ1; CDR3aa: CALGELRSWGILYSDKLIF; CDR3nt: TGTGCTCTTGGGGAACTACGTTCCTGGGGGATACTATACTCTGATAAACTCATCTTT
v_gene: TRDV1; abundance: medium-sized; d_gene: TRDD3; j_gene: TRDJ1; CDR3aa: CALGELILLRRTGGLYTDKLIF; CDR3nt: TGTGCTCTTGGGGAACTTATCCTCCTACGAAGGACTGGGGGACTCTACACCGATAAACTCATCTTT
v_gene: TRDV1; abundance: medium-sized; d_gene: TRDD3; j_gene: TRDJ2; CDR3aa: CALGPLDGGIRQRGGWAQLFF; CDR3nt: TGTGCTCTTGGGCCGCTCGACGGGGGGATACGCCAGAGAGGGGGGTGGGCACAACTCTTCTTT
v_gene: TRDV2; abundance: .; d_gene: .; j_gene: TRDJ3; CDR3aa: CACDGISSWDTRQMFF; CDR3nt: TGTGCCTGTGACGGGATAAGCTCCTGGGACACCCGACAGATGTTTTTC
v_gene: TRDV1; abundance: large; d_gene: TRDD3; j_gene: TRDJ1; CDR3aa: CALWGWGTNPRYTDKLIF; CDR3nt: TGTGCTCTATGGGGCTGGGGGACAAATCCGCGGTACACCGATAAACTCATCTTT
v_gene: TRDV1; abundance: medium-sized; d_gene: .; j_gene: TRDJ1; CDR3aa: CALGDFRNILGQILNLKYTDKLIF; CDR3nt: TGTGCTCTTGGGGACTTTCGAAACATCCTAGGTCAGATCCTCAATCTTAAGTACACCGATAAACTCATCTTT
v_gene: TRDV3; abundance: large; d_gene: TRDD3; j_gene: TRDJ3; CDR3aa: CAFKLSDNWGIRQSSWDTRQMFF; CDR3nt: TGTGCCTTTAAGCTGTCCGATAACTGGGGGATACGCCAAAGCTCCTGGGACACCCGACAGATGTTTTTC
v_gene: TRDV1; abundance: medium-sized; d_gene: TRDD3; j_gene: TRDJ1; CDR3aa: CALGGETSPNVLGDTGNKLIF; CDR3nt: TGTGCTCTTGGGGGCGAGACTTCGCCGAACGTACTGGGGGATACAGGGAATAAACTCATCTTT
v_gene: TRDV1; abundance: medium-sized; d_gene: TRDD3; j_gene: TRDJ1; CDR3aa: CALGEPFIPRYLLGLSPTDKLIF; CDR3nt: TGTGCTCTTGGGGAACCCTTTATTCCAAGGTATCTACTGGGGCTAAGCCCCACCGATAAACTCATCTTT
v_gene: TRDV1; abundance: large; d_gene: .; j_gene: TRDJ1; CDR3aa: CALGEWGRYTDKLIF; CDR3nt: TGTGCTCTTGGGGAGTGGGGGCGTTACACCGATAAACTCATCTTT
v_gene: TRDV1; abundance: few; d_gene: .; j_gene: TRDJ1; CDR3aa: CALGARDPTRSNTDKLIF; CDR3nt: TGTGCTCTTGGGGCCCGGGATCCTACGAGGTCCAACACCGATAAACTCATCTTT
v_gene: TRDV1; abundance: .; d_gene: TRDD3; j_gene: TRDJ1; CDR3aa: CALEEGGLGDTSYTDKLIF; CDR3nt: TGTGCTCTTGAGGAAGGAGGGCTGGGGGATACTTCGTACACCGATAAACTCATCTTT